One sample yielded the 24 T cell receptor beta chains listed below, sequenced in a study of blood T cells in healthy people across ages. Combining a sample-barcoded 5' primer with a J-beta primer mix, a second PCR ran for 7 to 11 cycles. One entry per CDR3 protein, called by TCRdb with MiXCR from the 5' RACE reads. The table lists about 1.1 million distinct CDR3 sequences, around two fifths of them singletons. Source material: blood. These receptors all come from a man between 18 and 29 years old in good health.

There are many counts of this clonotype. The CDR3, as DNA: TGTGCCAGCACGGCAGGGGATATCAGCACAGATACGCAGTATTTT. Translated: CASTAGDISTDTQYF. The V call is TRBV2, the J call TRBJ2-3; possibly TRBD1 for D (6 bases). Deletions cut 7 bases from V and 0 bases from J, with 14 bases between. Germline CDR1 is SNHLY and CDR2 is FYNNEI. The CDR3 totals 15 residues.

This clonotype was detected only a few times. V and J are TRBV12-3 or TRBV12-4 and TRBJ1-3; D is undetermined. The CDR3 is 16 residues long. Trimming stripped 7 bases from V and 0 bases from J, with 16 bases between. The CDR3 nucleotides are TGTGCCAGCATCCCCCAAGGGAGGGTCTCTGGAAACACCATATATTTT. Translated: CASIPQGRVSGNTIYF.

The rearrangement joins TRBV4-2 to TRBJ2-3, with 9 bases matching TRBD2. Trimming took 3 bases from V and 5 from J; bases not matched to a gene: 9. Germline V gene lookup returns CDR1 LGHNA and CDR2 YNFKEQ. The length of the CDR3 is 16 residues. The CDR3, as DNA: TGTGCCAGCAGCCAGGAAGATAGCGGGGGAATAGATACGCAGTATTTT. Protein sequence: CASSQEDSGGIDTQYF.

The genes are TRBV5-1 and TRBJ2-2, with TRBD1 matching 7 bases. This CDR3 spans 15 amino acids. Trimming removed 2 bases from V and 5 bases from J; junction bases left unmatched: 6. From germline, CDR1 is SGHRS and CDR2 YFSETQ. CDR3 sequence: CASSLNRGDTGELFF. DNA of the CDR3: TGCGCCAGCAGCTTAAACAGGGGAGATACCGGGGAGCTGTTTTTT.

This rearrangement joins TRBV4-3 to TRBJ2-1, with TRBD2 matching 15 bases. V shed 4 bases and J 4 bases; nucleotides not matched to a gene: 8. Germline lookup yields CDR1 LGHNA and CDR2 YSLEER. CDR3 length equals 18 residues. CDR3 bases: TGCGCCAGCAGCCTCGGACTAGCGGGGGGGCCCCAGTACAATGAGCAGTTCTTC. Translating gives CASSLGLAGGPQYNEQFF.

DNA for the CDR3: TGTGCCAGCAGTGAGTCGACAGGCGGTTCTGAAGCTTTCTTT. Encoded protein: CASSESTGGSEAFF. The chain has TRBV25-1 and TRBJ1-1; D might be TRBD1 (6 bases). The CDR3 totals 14 residues. Germline V gives CDR1 MGHDK, CDR2 SYGVNS. V was trimmed by 3 bases and J by 6 bases, leaving 14 bases between them.

The chain uses TRBV7-2 and TRBJ1-4; no clear D. The V gene lost 5 bases and the J gene lost 5 bases, with 15 bases spanning the gap. Germline V gene lookup returns CDR1 SGHTA and CDR2 FQGNSA. There are 15 residues in the CDR3. The CDR3 here is CASSPPTYPNEKLFF. CDR3 nucleotide sequence: TGTGCCAGCAGCCCGCCTACCTACCCGAATGAAAAACTGTTTTTT.

This clonotype was counted a single time. The rearrangement links TRBV27 to TRBJ1-5; 8 nucleotides agree with TRBD1. The V and J ends lost 5 bases and 6 bases, in that order; junction bases with no gene match: 3. Germline-derived CDR1 and CDR2 are MNHEY and SMNVEV (reference sequence). The CDR3 extends over 13 amino acids. For the CDR3, the DNA is TGTGCCAGCAGTGCAGGGGGCGTTCAGCCCCAGCATTTT. Amino acids: CASSAGGVQPQHF.

This clonotype was counted only a few times. The V call is TRBV7-9, the J call TRBJ2-3; 8 bases are shared with TRBD2. The J segment lost 6 bases and the V segment lost 5 bases, leaving 10 bases of the junction unmatched. Germline-derived CDR1 and CDR2 are SEHNR and FQNEAQ (reference sequence). CDR3 size: 15 residues. The CDR3 loop is CASSRAGTRGDTQYF. The CDR3 nucleotides are TGTGCCAGCAGCCGCGCCGGGACTAGGGGTGATACGCAGTATTTT.

This sequence joins TRBV9 and TRBJ1-1, with D unresolved. Germline CDR1 reads SGDLS; CDR2 reads YYNGEE. V was clipped by 3 bases and J by 7 bases, with 16 bases between them. The CDR3 has 14 amino acids. This CDR3 reads CASSAKYWSDEAFF. CDR3 in DNA: TGTGCCAGCAGCGCCAAGTATTGGAGCGATGAAGCTTTCTTT.

This clonotype was picked up many times. The rearrangement joins TRBV11-3 to TRBJ2-1; D is ambiguous. Trimming took 1 base from V and 3 from J, leaving 4 bases between them. From germline, CDR1 is SGHNT and CDR2 YENEEA. The CDR3 contains 13 residues. Here the CDR3 DNA reads TGTGCCAGCAGCTTAGGGAACTACAATGAGCAGTTCTTC. It translates to CASSLGNYNEQFF.

This clonotype has at least ten counts. This chain connects TRBV29-1 to TRBJ1-2; maybe TRBD1 (5 bases). V lost 7 bases to trimming and J lost 6 bases, with 12 bases between them. Germline V gives CDR1 SQVTM, CDR2 ANQGSEA. This CDR3 has 11 residues. CDR3 in DNA: TGCAGCGCCCTGGAAGGGGATGGCTACACCTTC. Its protein product is CSALEGDGYTF.

CDR3 amino acids: CASSLTAAENTEAFF. The CDR3 DNA sequence: TGTGCCAGCAGCTTAACCGCGGCAGAAAACACTGAAGCTTTCTTT. The chain has TRBV7-3 and TRBJ1-1; no clear D gene. Germline V gene data show CDR1 as SGHTA and CDR2 as FQGTGA. The CDR3 consists of 15 residues. V was clipped by 0 bases and J by 2 bases, with 10 bases between them.

This clonotype was detected only a few times. The chain recombines TRBV29-1 with TRBJ1-1; D is possibly TRBD1 (5 bases). Trimming removed 4 bases from V and 2 bases from J, with 14 bases in between. The germline CDR1 and CDR2 sequences are SQVTM and ANQGSEA. The length of the CDR3 is 14 residues. In nucleotides, the CDR3 is TGCAGCGTTGGGCCGGGGCCGGGAAACACTGAAGCTTTCTTT. Translating it yields CSVGPGPGNTEAFF.

The rearrangement uses TRBV9 and TRBJ2-7, with 7 bases fitting TRBD2. J lost 3 bases, V lost 4 bases, and 13 bases had no gene match. Germline values: CDR1 SGDLS, CDR2 YYNGEE. This CDR3 is built from 16 residues. The CDR3 here is CASSPPRTRELYEQYF. CDR3 DNA sequence: TGTGCCAGCAGCCCACCCCGGACTAGAGAACTCTACGAGCAGTACTTC.

This clonotype was recorded a few times. V is TRBV12-3 or TRBV12-4 and J is TRBJ1-6; D gene uncertain. V was cut by 1 base and J by 9 bases, with 10 bases left in between. CDR3 length equals 14 residues. CDR3 coding DNA: TGTGCCAGCAGTTTAGATCAGGTCTCTTCACCCCTCCACTTT. Amino acid sequence: CASSLDQVSSPLHF.

The chain joins TRBV20-1 to TRBJ2-5, with D possibly TRBD2 on 6 matching bases. Germline V gene lookup returns CDR1 DFQATT and CDR2 SNEGSKA (reference sequence). There are 16 residues in the CDR3. V dropped 4 bases and J dropped 1 base, with 19 bases sitting between them. In DNA form, the CDR3 reads TGCAGTGCTACCTCTGGGGAGGCAGCCTTCCAAGAGACCCAGTACTTC. Translation: CSATSGEAAFQETQYF.

This clonotype was observed a few times. The chain recombines TRBV29-1 with TRBJ1-4, with D possibly TRBD1 on 5 matching bases. Trimming pared 7 bases from V and 3 bases from J, leaving 9 bases between. CDR1 and CDR2 from the germline V gene are SQVTM and ANQGSEA. This CDR3 has 12 amino acids. As DNA, the CDR3 is TGCAGCGGTGGGGGGGCTAATGAAAAACTGTTTTTT. This sequence encodes CSGGGANEKLFF. Filled out from reference TRBV29-1 and TRBJ1-4, the complete variable domain reads SAVISQKPSRDICQRGTSLTIQCQVDSQVTMMFWYRQQPGQSLTLIATANQGSEATYESGFVIDKFPISRPNLTFSTLTVSNMSPEDSSIYLCSGGGANEKLFFGSGTQLSVL.

The table lists this clonotype with a few counts. The chain uses TRBV7-2 and TRBJ2-7, with D perhaps matching TRBD1 (5 bases). There are 11 residues in the CDR3. V was cut by 5 bases and J by 12 bases, with 14 bases left in between. Looked up from germline, CDR1 is SGHTA and CDR2 is FQGNSA. The CDR3: CASSLDRTSYF. The CDR3 region has the DNA TGTGCCAGCAGCCTAGACAGAACTTCGTACTTC. Supplemented by reference TRBV7-2 and TRBJ2-7, the full variable domain reads GAGVSQSPSNKVTEKGKDVELRCDPISGHTALYWYRQSLGQGLEFLIYFQGNSAPDKSGLPSDRFSAERTGGSVSTLTIQRTQQEDSAVYLCASSLDRTSYFGPGTRLTVT.

This clonotype was observed a few times. The chain employs TRBV14 and TRBJ1-2; D might be TRBD1 (6 bases). Germline CDR1 reads SGHDN; CDR2 reads FVKESK. Trimming pared 6 bases from V and 4 bases from J, leaving 18 bases between. This CDR3 region has 15 residues. In nucleotides, the CDR3 is TGTGCCAGCAGAAAATCCGGGACAACTGGCTATGGCTACACCTTC. This sequence encodes CASRKSGTTGYGYTF.

The chain combines TRBV13 with TRBJ1-1; TRBD1 is a possible D gene (6 bases). This CDR3 is built from 15 residues. Germline CDR1 is PRHDT and CDR2 is FYEKMQ (reference sequence). The V gene lost 6 bases and the J gene lost 1 base, with 15 bases spanning the gap. The CDR3 loop reads CASSPWTASNTEAFF. DNA of the CDR3: TGTGCCAGCAGTCCTTGGACAGCGTCGAACACTGAAGCTTTCTTT.

This clonotype was seen once. The chain links TRBV20-1 to TRBJ2-5; D is unclear. Germline V gives CDR1 DFQATT, CDR2 SNEGSKA (reference sequence). The CDR3 totals 12 residues. V lost 6 bases, J lost 2 bases, and 10 bases lay in between. The DNA for the CDR3 is TGCAGTGCCCACAATCGGCAAGAGACCCAGTACTTC. As protein: CSAHNRQETQYF.

The V and J genes are TRBV5-8 and TRBJ2-3; a possible D gene is TRBD2 (7 bases). Germline V gives CDR1 SGHTS, CDR2 YDEGEE. Deletions cut 4 bases from V and 6 bases from J, with 15 bases between. There are 14 residues in the CDR3. Here the CDR3 DNA reads TGTGCCAGCAGCGGGAGGGGGAGCTTCGATACGCAGTATTTT. Protein product: CASSGRGSFDTQYF.

This clonotype was picked up a small number of times. V usage is TRBV13 and J usage is TRBJ2-5; 7 bases map to TRBD2. CDR3 length: 14 amino acids. Germline assignment: CDR1 PRHDT and CDR2 FYEKMQ (reference sequence). Losses at the gene ends were 6 bases for V and 5 bases for J; bases not matched to a gene: 9. The CDR3 protein is CASRRSGEGETQYF. In nucleotides, the CDR3 is TGTGCCAGCAGAAGAAGCGGGGAAGGCGAGACCCAGTACTTC.